The next 19 T cell receptor beta chains were all read from a single sample in a study of identical twins. A single record per CDR3 protein comes from TCRdb applying MiXCR to the 5' RACE reads. The sample consists of about 570,000 distinct CDR3 sequences, 7.5% to 10% of them appearing once. The same data also contributed to another study, on yellow fever vaccine responses in identical twins.

Input material: PBMCs. These receptors were collected from a woman in her late teens or twenties in good health.

The J gene is TRBJ1-2, the V gene TRBV13, with 7 bases lining up with TRBD1. Germline V CDR1 and CDR2: PRHDT, FYEKMQ (reference sequence). The CDR3 loop spans 14 amino acids. V was clipped by 6 bases and J by 13 bases; unmatched bases: 17. The CDR3 spells CASRVRGAGLDCTF. Written as DNA, the CDR3 is TGTGCCAGCAGAGTCAGGGGGGCCGGTTTGGACTGCACCTTC.

This clonotype occurred a few times. The rearrangement links TRBV5-1 to TRBJ2-1; D may correspond to TRBD1 or TRBD2 (6 bases each). The CDR3 spans 21 residues. Germline CDR1 is SGHRS and CDR2 is YFSETQ. Trimming took off 3 bases at V and 0 bases at J, with 28 bases between the two ends. The CDR3 region has the DNA TGCGCCAGCAGCTCCTTTGGCAGTCGGGGGCAGACCGACAGCTCCTACAATGAGCAGTTCTTC. Translating gives CASSSFGSRGQTDSSYNEQFF.

The V gene is TRBV5-5, the J gene TRBJ1-6; 7 bases line up with TRBD1. Losses at the gene ends were 2 bases for V and 10 bases for J; bases not matched to a gene: 6. The V gene's germline CDR1 is SGHKS and CDR2 YYEKEE (reference sequence). The CDR3 loop spans 14 amino acids. The CDR3 here is CASSFDRVYSPLHF. As DNA, the CDR3 is TGTGCCAGCAGCTTCGACAGGGTATACTCACCCCTCCACTTT.

This chain uses TRBV3-1 with TRBJ2-7; 10 nucleotides line up with TRBD1. The CDR3 has 20 amino acids. Trimming cost V 1 base and J 0 bases; bases outside gene matches: 15. Germline assignment: CDR1 LGHDT and CDR2 YNNKEL (reference sequence). Here the CDR3 reads CASSQGSTGGLVGFSYEQYF. In nucleotides, the CDR3 is TGTGCCAGCAGCCAAGGTTCGACAGGGGGCCTGGTGGGGTTCTCCTACGAGCAGTACTTC.

J is TRBJ1-6 and V is TRBV28, with D unclear. V was pared by 2 bases and J by 10 bases, with 12 bases between. There are 14 residues in the CDR3. Germline V CDR1 and CDR2: MDHEN, SYDVKM. CDR3 DNA sequence: TGTGCCAGCAGTTTACTCCGAGGCGGATCACCCCTCCACTTT. Its translation: CASSLLRGGSPLHF.

In this sample, this clonotype turned up a few times. The rearrangement links TRBV9 to TRBJ1-1; no clear D gene. The CDR3 sequence is 13 residues long. Germline V gene data show CDR1 as SGDLS and CDR2 as YYNGEE. Deletions cut 4 bases from V and 7 bases from J, with 14 bases between. The CDR3 region is CASSPRYSVEAFF. In DNA form, the CDR3 reads TGTGCCAGCAGCCCAAGGTATTCGGTTGAAGCTTTCTTT. The whole variable domain, remainder taken from reference TRBV9 and TRBJ1-1, is DSGVTQTPKHLITATGQRVTLRCSPRSGDLSVYWYQQSLDQGLQFLIQYYNGEERAKGNILERFSAQQFPDLHSELNLSSLELGDSALYFCASSPRYSVEAFFGQGTRLTVV.

This clonotype was counted ten times or more. This chain links TRBV12-3 or TRBV12-4 with TRBJ2-2; D remains ambiguous. The V end was cut by 3 bases, the J end by 5 bases, with 10 bases between. This CDR3 has 14 residues. The CDR3 loop is CASSFGGKTGELFF. In DNA form, the CDR3 reads TGTGCCAGCAGTTTTGGCGGCAAGACCGGGGAGCTGTTTTTT.

The chain combines TRBV27 with TRBJ2-5; 7 bases line up with TRBD2. Germline values: CDR1 MNHEY, CDR2 SMNVEV (reference sequence). V dropped 2 bases and J dropped 2; count of bases not matched to a gene: 5. CDR3 length: 15 residues. The DNA for the CDR3 is TGTGCCAGCAGTTTAGCGGGAGTGGGTCAAGAGACCCAGTACTTC. Its protein is CASSLAGVGQETQYF.

The table lists this clonotype with a few counts. The chain joins TRBV6-2 or TRBV6-3 to TRBJ2-7; 7 nucleotides agree with TRBD1. Unmatched junction bases numbered 8, after V lost 2 bases and J lost 1 base. This CDR3 has 16 residues. CDR1 is MNHEY, CDR2 SVGEGT, per germline. Here the CDR3 reads CASSYRTGQPSYEQYF. CDR3 nucleotide sequence: TGTGCCAGCAGTTACCGAACGGGACAGCCATCCTACGAGCAGTACTTC.

The V call is TRBV30, the J call TRBJ2-1; 10 bases map to TRBD2. This CDR3 contains 15 residues. CDR1 GTSNPN and CDR2 SVGIG come from the germline V gene (reference sequence). The ends lost 3 bases at V and 4 bases at J; junction bases unmatched: 6. The CDR3: CAWRRLAGPYNEQFF. In DNA, the CDR3 is TGTGCCTGGAGGAGACTAGCGGGTCCATACAATGAGCAGTTCTTC.

This clonotype was picked up many times. The chain employs TRBV3-1 and TRBJ2-7, with TRBD2 as a possible D gene (6 bases). The V end lost 0 bases, the J end lost 5 bases, and 14 bases lay between the germline ends. In germline, CDR1 is LGHDT, CDR2 YNNKEL (reference sequence). The CDR3 consists of 15 residues. As DNA, the CDR3 is TGTGCCAGCAGCCAAGATGGGTCAGGAGGGGACGAGCAGTACTTC. It translates to CASSQDGSGGDEQYF.

The chain employs TRBV20-1 and TRBJ1-1, with D uncertain. This CDR3 contains 16 residues. The germline V gene encodes CDR1 DFQATT and CDR2 SNEGSKA (reference sequence). Trimming stripped 1 base from V and 0 bases from J, with 15 bases between. CDR3 protein: CSARGEIGLMNTEAFF. CDR3 nucleotide sequence: TGCAGTGCTAGAGGGGAGATCGGCCTCATGAACACTGAAGCTTTCTTT.

This clonotype has ten or more counts. V is TRBV29-1 and J is TRBJ2-3; the D call may be TRBD1 or TRBD2 (6 bases each). This CDR3 is 15 amino acids long. Trimming took off 4 bases at V and 0 bases at J, with 14 bases between the two ends. Per germline, CDR1 SQVTM and CDR2 ANQGSEA. The CDR3 protein is CSVVGGPSSTDTQYF. CDR3 sequence (DNA): TGCAGCGTTGTTGGGGGGCCGTCTAGCACAGATACGCAGTATTTT.

Turning to this clonotype: A read error is possible here, since a much larger clone lies one base away. This rearrangement joins TRBV29-1 to TRBJ2-3; maybe TRBD2 (6 bases). Deletions cut 6 bases from V and 8 bases from J, with 15 bases between. CDR1 and CDR2 from the germline V gene are SQVTM and ANQGSEA. This CDR3 is 12 amino acids long. CDR3: CSVHSGAGTQYF. In DNA form, the CDR3 reads TGCAGCGTCCATTCGGGAGCAGGTACGCAGTATTTT.

A few counts support this clonotype. The CDR3 spells CASSSWTDSNTDTQYF. Here the CDR3 DNA reads TGTGCCAGCAGCTCATGGACGGACTCTAACACAGATACGCAGTATTTT. The chain couples TRBV7-2 to TRBJ2-3; weak D call: TRBD2 (5 bases). Trimming took off 4 bases at V and 2 bases at J, with 16 bases between the two ends. The CDR3 totals 16 residues. The germline gives CDR1 SGHTA, CDR2 FQGNSA.

This clonotype showed up many times. J is TRBJ2-7 and V is TRBV5-6; the match to TRBD2 covers 9 bases. Germline V gene sequence: CDR1 SGHDT, CDR2 YYEEEE. The CDR3 is 14 residues long. Trimming cost V 7 bases and J 1 base; bases outside gene matches: 6. CDR3 loop: CASLAGVGSYEQYF. Here the CDR3 DNA reads TGTGCCAGCTTAGCGGGAGTAGGGTCCTACGAGCAGTACTTC.

The sample holds a few counts of this clonotype. The gene calls are TRBV3-1 and TRBJ1-1, with 9 bases aligning to TRBD1. The trim removed 3 bases at V and 8 bases at J, leaving 4 bases unmatched. The CDR3 is made up of 13 amino acids. In germline, CDR1 is LGHDT, CDR2 YNNKEL (reference sequence). The CDR3 protein is CASSQAGTGEAFF. The CDR3 region has the DNA TGTGCCAGCAGCCAGGCCGGGACAGGGGAAGCTTTCTTT.

This clonotype was observed a handful of times. The chain is built from TRBV20-1 and TRBJ2-7; no reliable D call. Germline V gene lookup returns CDR1 DFQATT and CDR2 SNEGSKA (reference sequence). V was cut by 5 bases and J by 2 bases, with 7 bases left in between. The CDR3 is 11 residues long. As DNA, the CDR3 is TGCAGTGCTCAAGAGACCTACGAGCAGTACTTC. Amino acids: CSAQETYEQYF.

The chain uses TRBV4-3 and TRBJ2-5, with 7 bases aligning to TRBD2. The CDR3 is 13 amino acids. V was pared by 0 bases and J by 10 bases, with 5 bases of the junction left unmatched. From germline, CDR1 is LGHNA and CDR2 YSLEER. The CDR3 nucleotides read TGCGCCAGCAGCCAAGAAATGGGGGGGGACCAGTACTTC. The encoded protein is CASSQEMGGDQYF.